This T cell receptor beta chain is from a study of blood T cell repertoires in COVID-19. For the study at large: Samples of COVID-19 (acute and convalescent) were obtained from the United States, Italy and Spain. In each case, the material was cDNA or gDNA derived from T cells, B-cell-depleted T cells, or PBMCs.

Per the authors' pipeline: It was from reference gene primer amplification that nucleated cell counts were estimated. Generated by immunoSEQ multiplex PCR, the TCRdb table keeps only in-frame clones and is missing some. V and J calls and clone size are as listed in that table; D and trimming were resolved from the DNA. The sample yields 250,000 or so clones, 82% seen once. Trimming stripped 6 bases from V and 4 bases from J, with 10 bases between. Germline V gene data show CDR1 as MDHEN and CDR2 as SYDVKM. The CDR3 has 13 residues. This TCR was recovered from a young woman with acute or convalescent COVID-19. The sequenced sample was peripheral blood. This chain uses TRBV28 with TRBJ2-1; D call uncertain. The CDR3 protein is CASSPYSYNEQFF. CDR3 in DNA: TGTGCCAGCAGCCCCTACAGTTACAATGAGCAGTTCTTC.